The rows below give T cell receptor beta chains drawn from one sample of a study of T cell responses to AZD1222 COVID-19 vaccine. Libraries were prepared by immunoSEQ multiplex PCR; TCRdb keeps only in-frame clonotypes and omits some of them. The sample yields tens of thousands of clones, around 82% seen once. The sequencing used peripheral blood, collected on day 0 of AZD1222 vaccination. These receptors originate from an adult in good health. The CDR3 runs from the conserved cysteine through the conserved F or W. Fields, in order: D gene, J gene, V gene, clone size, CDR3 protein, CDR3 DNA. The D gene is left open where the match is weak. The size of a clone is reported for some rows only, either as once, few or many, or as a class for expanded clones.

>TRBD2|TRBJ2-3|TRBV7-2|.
CASSPLGGGLDTQYF
TGTGCCAGCAGCCCCTTGGGCGGGGGGCTAGATACGCAGTATTTT
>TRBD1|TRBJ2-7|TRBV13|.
CASSLTRLAGQGEQYF
TGTGCCAGCAGCTTAACGAGATTAGCCGGACAGGGCGAGCAGTACTTC
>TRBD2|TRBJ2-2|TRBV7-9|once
CASSQREYNTGELFF
TGTGCCAGCAGCCAGCGGGAATACAACACCGGGGAGCTGTTTTTT
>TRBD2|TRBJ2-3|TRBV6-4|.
CASSAFGAGHTDTQYF
TGTGCCAGCAGCGCCTTCGGAGCGGGGCACACAGATACGCAGTATTTT
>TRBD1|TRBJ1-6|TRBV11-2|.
CASSLGGQVEKALHF
TGTGCCAGCAGCTTAGGGGGACAGGTCGAGAAAGCCCTCCACTTT
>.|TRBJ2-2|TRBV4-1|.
CASSQEGRVTGELFF
TGCGCCAGCAGCCAAGAGGGGCGGGTCACCGGGGAGCTGTTTTTT
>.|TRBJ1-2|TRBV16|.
CASSQGSDYGYTF
TGTGCCAGCAGCCAAGGTTCGGACTATGGCTACACCTTC
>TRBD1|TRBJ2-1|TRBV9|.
CASSVNRGSAAEQFF
TGTGCCAGCAGCGTGAACAGGGGGTCGGCTGCTGAGCAGTTCTTC
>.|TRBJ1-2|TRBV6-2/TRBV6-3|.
CASSFQGASGTNYGYTF
TGTGCCAGCAGTTTTCAAGGAGCGTCGGGTACTAACTATGGCTACACCTTC
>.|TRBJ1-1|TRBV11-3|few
CASSLDQQPNTEAFF
TGTGCCAGCAGCTTAGATCAACAGCCTAACACTGAAGCTTTCTTT
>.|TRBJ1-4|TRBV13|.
CASSERASEKLFF
TGTGCCAGCAGCGAACGGGCTAGTGAAAAACTGTTTTTT
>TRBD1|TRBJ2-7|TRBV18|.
CASSPTGYEQYF
TGTGCCAGCTCACCGACAGGGTACGAGCAGTACTTC
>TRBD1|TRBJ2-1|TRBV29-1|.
CSAADRGRGEQFF
TGCAGCGCGGCCGACAGGGGGCGAGGTGAGCAGTTCTTC
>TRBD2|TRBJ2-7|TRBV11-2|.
CASRRPGLAGEQYF
TGTGCCAGCAGACGACCCGGACTAGCGGGGGAGCAGTACTTC
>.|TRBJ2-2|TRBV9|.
CASSVTGGGGGHTGELFF
TGTGCCAGCAGCGTGACGGGGGGCGGCGGGGGCCACACCGGGGAGCTGTTTTTT
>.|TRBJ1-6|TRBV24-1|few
CATSSRGDNSPLHF
TGTGCCACCAGTTCAAGGGGAGATAATTCACCCCTCCACTTT
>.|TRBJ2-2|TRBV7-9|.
CASSLTPGLTGELFF
TGTGCCAGCAGCTTAACGCCAGGGCTCACCGGGGAGCTGTTTTTT
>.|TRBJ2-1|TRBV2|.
CASSRETGPYNEQFF
TGTGCCAGCAGTCGGGAGACAGGGCCCTACAATGAGCAGTTCTTC
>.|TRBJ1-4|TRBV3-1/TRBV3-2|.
CASSPGQQATNEKLFF
TGTGCCAGCAGTCCCGGACAGCAAGCAACTAATGAAAAACTGTTTTTT
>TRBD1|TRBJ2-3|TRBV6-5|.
CASSYERQGLDTQYF
TGTGCCAGCAGTTATGAGAGACAGGGTTTAGATACGCAGTATTTT